These 15 T cell receptor beta chains originate from one sample sequenced in a study of T cell repertoires in cytomegalovirus infection. TCRdb processed the reads anew with MiXCR; each CDR3 protein has one entry. The data show about 310,000 distinct CDR3 sequences, around 25% seen once. Antigens for these TCRs are unknown. The specimen comprised cultured PBMCs, sampled from culture after CMV antigen stimulation. These receptors were collected from a human donor in good health (CMV status not recorded). Some clones in this sample may be carry-over from other donors' samples.

The V gene is TRBV7-9, the J gene TRBJ2-3; D remains unclear. The V gene's germline CDR1 is SEHNR and CDR2 FQNEAQ (reference sequence). CDR3 length equals 15 residues. V was cut by 2 bases and J by 0 bases, with 9 bases left in between. CDR3 bases: TGTGCCAGCAGCTTATCATCGTTAAGCACAGATACGCAGTATTTT. It translates to CASSLSSLSTDTQYF.

This clonotype was detected only a few times. J is TRBJ2-7 and V is TRBV6-2 or TRBV6-3, with D possibly TRBD1 on 6 matching bases. Per the germline V gene, CDR1 is MNHEY and CDR2 is SVGEGT. V gave up 7 bases and J gave up 3 bases, with 16 bases separating them. The CDR3 has 14 amino acids. The CDR3 DNA follows: TGTGCCAGCATGGGACATGGGGGAGTCTACGAGCAGTACTTC. It is translated as CASMGHGGVYEQYF.

This clonotype was picked up a small number of times. The CDR3 region has the DNA TGTGCCAGCAGTATTCCAGCGGGAGAAGAGACCCAGTACTTC. This encodes CASSIPAGEETQYF. The J gene is TRBJ2-5, the V gene TRBV6-2 or TRBV6-3, with 8 bases fitting TRBD2. V was clipped by 5 bases and J by 3 bases; unmatched bases: 5. The CDR3 is 14 amino acids. In germline, CDR1 is MNHEY, CDR2 SVGEGT.

This clonotype was seen a few times. V gene TRBV6-1 combines with J gene TRBJ1-5, with D uncertain. Trimming removed 6 bases at V and 6 bases at J, with 21 bases between. The length of the CDR3 is 16 residues. Per germline, CDR1 MNHNS and CDR2 SASEGT. The CDR3, as DNA: TGTGCCAGCAGCTCCGTTTTCCCGGGCCAAGGTCAGCCCCAGCATTTT. Translated, it gives CASSSVFPGQGQPQHF.

The chain recombines TRBV11-2 with TRBJ2-1, with 9 bases identical to TRBD2. Germline V CDR1 and CDR2: SGHAT, FQNNGV. The CDR3 totals 15 residues. The trim removed 0 bases at V and 6 bases at J, leaving 3 bases unmatched. Here the CDR3 reads CASSLDPSGVNEQFF. DNA of the CDR3: TGTGCCAGCAGCTTAGATCCTAGCGGGGTCAATGAGCAGTTCTTC.

This clonotype was seen repeatedly, ten times or more. The J gene is TRBJ2-2, the V gene TRBV7-2; possible D gene TRBD2, 6 bases. The CDR3 runs 14 residues. Germline CDR1 reads SGHTA; CDR2 reads FQGNSA. Trimming took off 5 bases at V and 9 bases at J, with 16 bases between the two ends. The CDR3 loop reads CASSGGTAERELFF. The CDR3 region has the DNA TGTGCCAGCAGCGGGGGGACGGCTGAACGGGAGCTGTTTTTT.

This chain connects TRBV5-4 to TRBJ2-3, with 7 bases identical to TRBD2. Looked up from germline, CDR1 is SGHNT and CDR2 is YYREEE (reference sequence). This CDR3 spans 15 amino acids. J was trimmed by 1 base and V by 0 bases; bases with no gene match: 2. CDR3 region: CASSLELAGTDTQYF. The DNA for the CDR3 is TGTGCCAGCAGCTTGGAGCTAGCGGGCACAGATACGCAGTATTTT.

V and J are TRBV6-1 and TRBJ1-5, with D maybe TRBD1 (6 bases). This CDR3 spans 15 amino acids. V lost 6 bases, J lost 0 bases, and 12 bases lay in between. Germline-derived CDR1 and CDR2 are MNHNS and SASEGT. The chain's CDR3 is CASRGGHLSNQPQHF. The CDR3 region has the DNA TGTGCCAGCAGGGGGGGACACCTTAGCAATCAGCCCCAGCATTTT.

This CDR3 reads CASSGLAGGRTGELFF. The DNA of the CDR3 is TGTGCCAGTAGTGGACTAGCGGGAGGTCGCACCGGGGAGCTGTTTTTT. The rearrangement links TRBV19 to TRBJ2-2; 14 nucleotides align to TRBD2. V shed 5 bases, J shed 4 bases, and the junction held 3 bases outside the gene matches. CDR1 is LNHDA and CDR2 is SQIVND in the germline V gene (reference sequence). The CDR3 spans 16 residues.

This clonotype showed up many times. This chain joins TRBV5-4 and TRBJ2-2, with TRBD1 identical over 9 bases. Germline trimming cut 6 bases from V and 6 bases from J; bases unmatched to any gene: 9. The germline V gene encodes CDR1 SGHNT and CDR2 YYREEE (reference sequence). The CDR3 length is 15 residues. The CDR3 region has the DNA TGTGCCAGCAAGATTGACAGGGGGATAGCCGGGGAGCTGTTTTTT. It specifies CASKIDRGIAGELFF.

The chain employs TRBV12-3 or TRBV12-4 and TRBJ2-4, with a possible D match to TRBD2 (6 bases). V dropped 2 bases and J dropped 1 base, with 18 bases sitting between them. The CDR3 has 18 residues. In nucleotides, the CDR3 is TGTGCCAGCAGTTTATTTTGGGAGGCTACCGGGGCCAAAAACATTCAGTACTTC. Residues: CASSLFWEATGAKNIQYF.

This clonotype has only one observation. CDR3 in amino acids: CASLGGAGGTDQHYNEQFF. The CDR3 bases are TGTGCCAGCCTAGGAGGGGCGGGAGGGACAGACCAACACTACAATGAGCAGTTCTTC. This chain connects TRBV19 to TRBJ2-1, with 9 bases that match TRBD2. Unmatched junction bases numbered 21, after V lost 9 bases and J lost 3 bases. CDR3 length: 19 residues. CDR1 LNHDA and CDR2 SQIVND come from the germline V gene (reference sequence).

This clonotype was counted many times. This chain connects TRBV7-2 to TRBJ2-3; D remains ambiguous. V was trimmed by 5 bases and J by 3 bases, leaving 15 bases between them. This CDR3 spans 15 amino acids. CDR1 is SGHTA, CDR2 FQGNSA, per germline. The CDR3 loop is CASSVGNFGTDTQYF. CDR3 bases: TGTGCCAGCAGCGTAGGGAACTTTGGGACAGATACGCAGTATTTT.

The rearrangement joins TRBV6-1 to TRBJ2-3; TRBD2 is a possible D gene (5 bases). Germline V gene data show CDR1 as MNHNS and CDR2 as SASEGT. The V end was cut by 5 bases, the J end by 3 bases, with 12 bases between. The CDR3 covers 14 residues. As DNA, the CDR3 is TGTGCCAGCAGTTCGGACTGGTGGACAGATACGCAGTATTTT. It specifies CASSSDWWTDTQYF.

This clonotype came up many times. V and J are TRBV7-3 and TRBJ2-7, with 9 bases aligning to TRBD1. The J segment lost 6 bases and the V segment lost 4 bases, leaving 7 bases of the junction unmatched. The CDR3 runs to 14 residues. In germline, CDR1 is SGHTA, CDR2 FQGTGA. The CDR3 DNA follows: TGTGCCAGCAGCTCTACAGGGGGCGCGGGCGAGCAGTACTTC. It codes for CASSSTGGAGEQYF.